This T cell receptor (beta chain) is drawn from a study of blood T cell repertoires in COVID-19. Study-level information: PBMCs, B-cell-depleted T cells, or T cells provided the cDNA or gDNA that made up the material.

The CDR3 has 15 residues. Losses at the gene ends were 0 bases for V and 10 bases for J; bases not matched to a gene: 11. Germline CDR1 LNHDA, CDR2 SQIVND (reference sequence). Source study methods: Reference gene primer amplification gave estimated nucleated cell counts. Measured with immunoSEQ multiplex PCR; TCRdb has only the in-frame clones, and not every one. V and J calls and clone size come straight from that table; D and trimming were deduced from the DNA. The sample lists about 65,000 clones, about 83% occurring once. The receptor comes from a man aged 50 to 60 with COVID-19, enrolled during active disease. Sequenced material: peripheral blood. V usage is TRBV19 and J usage is TRBJ1-1; 7 positions agree with TRBD1. CDR3 in DNA: TGTGCCAGTAGTATAGACTCCGGACAGGCCCGAAGAGCTTTCTTT. Its translation is CASSIDSGQARRAFF.